This T cell receptor (beta chain) was observed in a study of blood T cell repertoires in COVID-19. Whole-study context: Samples representing acute and convalescent COVID-19 were sourced from the United States, Italy and Spain.

About this clone: Other nucleotide sequences from this sample produce the same CDR3.

The study drew participants aged 18 to 89 years from approximately 23 US areas. Recovered participants had two consecutive negative NP/OP PCR tests, healthcare professional clearance, or symptom resolution. Germline-derived CDR1 and CDR2 are GTSNPN and SVGIG (reference sequence). The CDR3 contains 14 residues. Between the trimmed V and J ends, which lost 0 bases and 1 base, there was a span of 7 bases. In the authors' workflow: Nucleated cell number was recorded as an estimate derived from reference gene primer amplification. Profiling relied on immunoSEQ multiplex PCR, and the TCRdb table lists in-frame clones only, not all of them. V, J and clone size are taken as reported in that table, and D and trimming were inferred from the DNA itself. The sample has under 450,000 clones; around 87% are singletons.

This clonotype was obtained from a man aged 25 to 40 who had recovered from COVID-19. Sequences were obtained from PBMCs or T cells enriched from blood (not recorded which). The J gene is TRBJ1-3, the V gene TRBV30; no reliable D call. The CDR3 bases are TGTGCCTGGAGTGTGACGGGTTCTGGAAACACCATATATTTT. Translating gives CAWSVTGSGNTIYF. Together with reference TRBV30 and TRBJ1-3, the CDR3 gives the full variable domain: SQTIHQWPATLVQPVGSPLSLECTVEGTSNPNLYWYRQAAGRGLQLLFYSVGIGQISSEVPQNLSASRPQDRQFILSSKKLLLSDSGFYLCAWSVTGSGNTIYFGEGSWLTVV.